A single T cell receptor (beta chain) is shown here with its context. The source of the sample is a study of cytomegalovirus exposure and HLA in healthy donors. TCRdb's copy holds only in-frame clones and misses some; the assay was immunoSEQ multiplex PCR. Altogether about 160,000 clones are present, about 96% being singletons, with the ten largest covering approximately 0.97%. Per the germline V gene, CDR1 is SGDLS and CDR2 is YYNGEE. The CDR3 is 15 residues long. Germline trimming cut 4 bases from V and 3 bases from J; bases unmatched to any gene: 3. This rearrangement joins TRBV9 to TRBJ2-1, with 11 nucleotides matching TRBD2. This TCR came from a woman aged 18-35 years in good health and CMV-seronegative. Specimen: PBMCs. The chain's CDR3 is CASSLGLAGYNEQFF. DNA of the CDR3: TGTGCCAGCAGCCTCGGACTAGCGGGCTACAATGAGCAGTTCTTC.